These 12 T cell receptor beta chains share one sample of origin, sequenced in a study of blood T cell repertoires in COVID-19. Using immunoSEQ multiplex PCR, the repertoire was profiled, and TCRdb retains in-frame clones only, with some absent. The sample records 250,000 to 350,000 clones, approximately 83% being singletons. Material: PBMCs or T cells enriched from blood (not recorded which). Receptors originate from a woman in her twenties or thirties who had recovered from COVID-19.

V is TRBV6-2 or TRBV6-3 and J is TRBJ1-1; 9 bases align to TRBD1. Per the germline V gene, CDR1 is MNHEY and CDR2 is SVGEGT. This CDR3 is built from 21 residues. J was trimmed by 4 bases and V by 2 bases; bases with no gene match: 23. The chain's CDR3 is CASSYGPRPGTGKSRSTEAFF. CDR3 sequence (DNA): TGTGCCAGCAGTTACGGCCCGCGACCCGGGACAGGGAAGTCAAGGAGCACTGAAGCTTTCTTT.

The J gene is TRBJ2-7, the V gene TRBV6-2 or TRBV6-3, with TRBD1 identical over 7 bases. CDR3 length equals 13 residues. The V and J ends lost 6 bases and 3 bases, in that order; junction bases with no gene match: 5. Germline-derived CDR1 and CDR2 are MNHEY and SVGEGT. CDR3 in DNA: TGTGCCAGCAGCCAGGGGGAAAGCTACGAGCAGTACTTC. Translated, it gives CASSQGESYEQYF.

This clone has only one observation. In DNA, the CDR3 is TGTGCCACCAGGGACAGGGAGCAATCTGCTTTCTTT. It specifies CATRDREQSAFF. The rearrangement uses TRBV24-1 and TRBJ1-1; 8 nucleotides line up with TRBD1. Germline CDR1 is KGHDR and CDR2 is SFDVKD. V trimming: 7 bases; J trimming: 11 bases; junction bases outside the gene matches: 8. The CDR3 is 12 residues long.

J is TRBJ1-2 and V is TRBV7-9, with a tentative D call TRBD1 (5 bases). CDR3 length equals 14 residues. CDR1 and CDR2 (germline): SEHNR, FQNEAQ (reference sequence). V lost 3 bases, J lost 2 bases, and 10 bases lay in between. The CDR3, as DNA: TGTGCCAGCAGCTTCACAGGCCTAAACTATGGCTACACCTTC. It translates to CASSFTGLNYGYTF.

This chain uses TRBV18 with TRBJ1-3; D may be TRBD1 (6 bases). The CDR3 runs to 16 residues. V was clipped by 6 bases and J by 0 bases, with 15 bases between them. Germline V gene data show CDR1 as KGHSH and CDR2 as LQKENI. As DNA, the CDR3 is TGTGCCAGCTCTCCGATGCAGGGGTACTCTGGAAACACCATATATTTT. It translates to CASSPMQGYSGNTIYF.

This clone turned up a few times. The rearrangement links TRBV25-1 to TRBJ1-6, with a possible D match to TRBD1 (6 bases). V was cut by 1 base and J by 10 bases, with 17 bases left in between. This CDR3 spans 16 amino acids. Germline V gene data show CDR1 as MGHDK and CDR2 as SYGVNS. CDR3 sequence: CASSEWAQGSGSPLHF. DNA of the CDR3: TGTGCCAGCAGTGAATGGGCACAGGGAAGTGGCTCACCCCTCCACTTT.

This clone was detected only once. The CDR3: CASASGGPGETQYF. As DNA, the CDR3 is TGTGCCAGCGCCAGCGGGGGGCCAGGGGAGACCCAGTACTTC. V usage is TRBV5-4 and J usage is TRBJ2-5; 9 nucleotides align to TRBD2. The CDR3 spans 14 residues. The J segment lost 5 bases and the V segment lost 7 bases, leaving 9 bases of the junction unmatched. Germline lookup yields CDR1 SGHNT and CDR2 YYREEE (reference sequence). The complete variable domain, with remaining parts taken from reference TRBV5-4 and TRBJ2-5, reads ETGVTQSPTHLIKTRGQQVTLRCSSQSGHNTVSWYQQALGQGPQFIFQYYREEENGRGNFPPRFSGLQFPNYSSELNVNALELDDSALYLCASASGGPGETQYFGPGTRLLVL.

The chain couples TRBV24-1 to TRBJ2-1; 7 nucleotides match TRBD1. The CDR3 is 16 amino acids. Germline V gene sequence: CDR1 KGHDR, CDR2 SFDVKD. V lost 1 base to trimming and J lost 7 bases; unmatched junction nucleotides: 9. The DNA of the CDR3 is TGTGCCACCAGTGATTTTCACAGGGGAAGCGTAAATGAGCAGTTCTTC. The encoded protein is CATSDFHRGSVNEQFF.

The rearrangement joins TRBV5-1 to TRBJ1-1; no firm D call. Germline-derived CDR1 and CDR2 are SGHRS and YFSETQ. The CDR3 is 13 residues long. The V gene lost 1 base and the J gene lost 5 bases, with 9 bases spanning the gap. The CDR3 reads CASSLLRGTEAFF. Here the CDR3 DNA reads TGCGCCAGCAGCTTGCTCCGGGGAACTGAAGCTTTCTTT.

The chain recombines TRBV27 with TRBJ1-6; 7 positions agree with TRBD1. Germline trimming cut 6 bases from V and 10 bases from J; bases unmatched to any gene: 3. The germline V gene encodes CDR1 MNHEY and CDR2 SMNVEV (reference sequence). This CDR3 has 12 amino acids. The CDR3 DNA reads TGTGCCAGCAGATCAGGGGGATCACCCCTCCACTTT. The encoded protein is CASRSGGSPLHF.

This chain links TRBV13 with TRBJ1-2; D perhaps matches TRBD1 (5 bases). V lost 8 bases to trimming and J lost 2 bases, with 12 bases between them. Germline CDR1 and CDR2: PRHDT and FYEKMQ (reference sequence). The CDR3 is 13 amino acids. CDR3 residues: CASRGGSNYGYTF. In DNA form, the CDR3 reads TGTGCCAGCCGCGGGGGATCCAACTATGGCTACACCTTC.

The genes are TRBV11-2 and TRBJ2-7; D might be TRBD2 (6 bases). V was shortened by 5 bases and J by 0 bases, with 14 bases between the two germline ends. Germline values: CDR1 SGHAT, CDR2 FQNNGV. The CDR3 has 15 amino acids. CDR3: CASSRTLGGSYEQYF. The CDR3, as DNA: TGTGCCAGCAGCCGGACCTTGGGGGGCTCCTACGAGCAGTACTTC.